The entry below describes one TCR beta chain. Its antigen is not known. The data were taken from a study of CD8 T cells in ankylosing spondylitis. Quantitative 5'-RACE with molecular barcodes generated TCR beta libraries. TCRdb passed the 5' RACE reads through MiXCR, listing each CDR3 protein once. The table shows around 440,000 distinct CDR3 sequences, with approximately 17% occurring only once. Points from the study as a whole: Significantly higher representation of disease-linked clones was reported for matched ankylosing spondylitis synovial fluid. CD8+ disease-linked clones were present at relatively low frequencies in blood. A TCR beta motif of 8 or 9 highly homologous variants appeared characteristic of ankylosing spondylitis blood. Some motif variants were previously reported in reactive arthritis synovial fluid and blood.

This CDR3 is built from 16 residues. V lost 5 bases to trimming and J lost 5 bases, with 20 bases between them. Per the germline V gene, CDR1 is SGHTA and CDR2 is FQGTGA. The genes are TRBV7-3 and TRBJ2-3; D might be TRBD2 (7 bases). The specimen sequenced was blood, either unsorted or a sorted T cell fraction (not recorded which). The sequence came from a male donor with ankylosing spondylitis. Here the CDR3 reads CASSLQGAGALDTQYF. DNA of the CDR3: TGTGCCAGCAGCCTCCAAGGGGCGGGGGCATTAGATACGCAGTATTTT. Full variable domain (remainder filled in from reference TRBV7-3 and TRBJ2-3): GAGVSQTPSNKVTEKGKYVELRCDPISGHTALYWYRQSLGQGPEFLIYFQGTGAADDSGLPNDRFFAVRPEGSVSTLKIQRTERGDSAVYLCASSLQGAGALDTQYFGPGTRLTVL.